This is a list of T cell receptor beta chains from one sample in a study of blood T cell repertoires in COVID-19. TCRdb keeps only in-frame clones here, not all; method: immunoSEQ multiplex PCR. The sample yields a few hundred thousand clones, roughly 89% seen once. Input material: peripheral blood. All receptors come from a woman in her 30s with COVID-19, enrolled during active disease. CDR3s include the opening cysteine and the closing phenylalanine or tryptophan. Some rows have no size entry. The others give once, few or many, or a class for an expanded clone.

CDR3: CASSLPRGSGELFF; size: -; J: TRBJ2-2; V: TRBV7-9
CDR3: CASSLAGVDTQYF; size: -; J: TRBJ2-3; V: TRBV5-1
CDR3: CASSQTGGTGGYTF; size: -; J: TRBJ1-2; V: TRBV3-1/TRBV3-2
CDR3: CASSWDRGNTIYF; size: once; J: TRBJ1-3; V: TRBV12-3/TRBV12-4
CDR3: CATRGGQMNTEAFF; size: -; J: TRBJ1-1; V: TRBV6-5
CDR3: CASSLQAGRTEAFF; size: once; J: TRBJ1-1; V: TRBV9
CDR3: CASSYLGGRRTGELFF; size: -; J: TRBJ2-2; V: TRBV6-5
CDR3: CASSTFGTGFYEQYF; size: -; J: TRBJ2-7; V: TRBV27
CDR3: CASSSGHRGGGIIQYF; size: -; J: TRBJ2-4; V: TRBV7-2
CDR3: CASSPEVGEHEQYF; size: -; J: TRBJ2-7; V: TRBV9
CDR3: CASSQDGRSAFF; size: -; J: TRBJ1-1; V: TRBV4-1
CDR3: CASMGARGEQYF; size: -; J: TRBJ2-7; V: TRBV19
CDR3: CASQQGVGANTIYF; size: once; J: TRBJ1-3; V: TRBV5-1
CDR3: CASSSSDRRNYGYTF; size: -; J: TRBJ1-2; V: TRBV11-2
CDR3: CASSISIGDRAYEQYF; size: -; J: TRBJ2-7; V: TRBV19
CDR3: CASSPGTYPNYGYTF; size: -; J: TRBJ1-2; V: TRBV10-1
CDR3: CASSRDPGGGYTF; size: -; J: TRBJ1-2; V: TRBV5-6
CDR3: CASSSLPRPELMNTEAFF; size: -; J: TRBJ1-1; V: TRBV7-9
CDR3: CASSHREGNQPQHF; size: -; J: TRBJ1-5; V: TRBV6-5
CDR3: CASRSLAAETQYF; size: -; J: TRBJ2-5; V: TRBV10-2
CDR3: CASSPGQGNPPLHF; size: -; J: TRBJ1-6; V: TRBV5-4
CDR3: CASSTGGGQPQHF; size: -; J: TRBJ1-5; V: TRBV6-5
CDR3: CASSPLGHEQYF; size: few; J: TRBJ2-7; V: TRBV18
CDR3: CASSQAGGRSYEQYF; size: -; J: TRBJ2-7; V: TRBV5-1
CDR3: CASRLALGPSSDTQYF; size: -; J: TRBJ2-3; V: TRBV12-2
CDR3: CASSMSQGAPMAQHF; size: -; J: TRBJ1-5; V: TRBV19
CDR3: CASRSQGTQPQHF; size: few; J: TRBJ1-5; V: TRBV12-3/TRBV12-4
CDR3: CASSQGGFKGHTEAFF; size: -; J: TRBJ1-1; V: TRBV4-1